These 11 T cell receptor beta chains originate from one sample sequenced in a study of tumor-infiltrating lymphocytes in localized non-small cell lung cancer. Assay: immunoSEQ multiplex PCR; the TCRdb copy retains only in-frame clones and omits some. This sample has approximately 15,000 clones, with 80% found just once. The sequencing input was uninvolved lung tissue not adjacent to the tumor. All receptors derive from a human donor with non-small cell lung cancer.

The gene calls are TRBV11-3 and TRBJ2-1, with D perhaps matching TRBD1 (5 bases). The CDR3 length is 13 residues. Trimming removed 0 bases at V and 7 bases at J, with 7 bases between. The V gene's germline CDR1 is SGHNT and CDR2 YENEEA. Written as DNA, the CDR3 is TGTGCCAGCAGCTTAGATCAGGGAAATGAGCAGTTCTTC. Protein: CASSLDQGNEQFF.

This rearrangement joins TRBV28 to TRBJ2-5; 12 bases are shared with TRBD2. The V gene end was trimmed by 7 bases and the J gene end by 5 bases; junction bases not matched to a gene: 8. Germline loops: CDR1 MDHEN, CDR2 SYDVKM. The CDR3 sequence is 15 residues long. The CDR3 nucleotides read TGTGCCAGCACCCAAGTACTAGCGGGAGGTGAGACCCAGTACTTC. Its translation: CASTQVLAGGETQYF.

The chain couples TRBV18 to TRBJ1-1; D uncertain. Trimming removed 6 bases from V and 5 bases from J, with 13 bases in between. Germline V gene data show CDR1 as KGHSH and CDR2 as LQKENI. This CDR3 region has 13 residues. The CDR3 spells CASSPGLRTEAFF. CDR3 nucleotide sequence: TGTGCCAGCTCTCCCGGTTTGCGGACTGAAGCTTTCTTT.

The chain recombines TRBV10-3 with TRBJ2-1; 14 nucleotides match TRBD2. J was trimmed by 7 bases and V by 0 bases; bases with no gene match: 5. The CDR3 runs 17 residues. Germline V gene lookup returns CDR1 ENHRY and CDR2 SYGVKD. The CDR3 nucleotides are TGTGCCATCAGTGAGTCTAGGGGGACTAGCGGGGGAAATGAGCAGTTCTTC. The encoded protein is CAISESRGTSGGNEQFF.

V usage is TRBV5-1 and J usage is TRBJ2-5; D gene unclear. Germline values: CDR1 SGHRS, CDR2 YFSETQ. This CDR3 has 14 residues. V was cut by 1 base and J by 2 bases, with 9 bases left in between. CDR3 residues: CASSLKAEQETQYF. CDR3 DNA sequence: TGCGCCAGCAGCTTGAAGGCAGAGCAAGAGACCCAGTACTTC.

This chain links TRBV2 with TRBJ2-5, with D unclear. V lost 1 base and J 4 bases, leaving 10 bases between the germline ends. The CDR3 extends over 14 amino acids. The germline gives CDR1 SNHLY, CDR2 FYNNEI. The CDR3 nucleotides read TGTGCCAGCAGTGAAGGTGGGCTAGGAGAGACCCAGTACTTC. As protein: CASSEGGLGETQYF.

The chain has TRBV5-1 and TRBJ2-1; no firm D call. The germline gives CDR1 SGHRS, CDR2 YFSETQ. V lost 0 bases to trimming and J lost 0 bases, with 7 bases between them. This CDR3 is built from 15 residues. The CDR3 DNA sequence: TGCGCCAGCAGCTTGGGGGGAAGCTCCTACAATGAGCAGTTCTTC. Translating gives CASSLGGSSYNEQFF.

This chain links TRBV19 with TRBJ2-3; 10 bases align to TRBD2. The CDR3 is made up of 17 amino acids. The ends lost 2 bases at V and 4 bases at J; junction bases unmatched: 9. The germline gives CDR1 LNHDA, CDR2 SQIVND (reference sequence). This CDR3 reads CASSISPSGSQADTQYF. CDR3 coding DNA: TGTGCCAGTAGTATAAGTCCTAGCGGGAGTCAAGCAGATACGCAGTATTTT. The complete variable domain, with remaining parts taken from reference TRBV19 and TRBJ2-3, reads DGGITQSPKYLFRKEGQNVTLSCEQNLNHDAMYWYRQDPGQGLRLIYYSQIVNDFQKGDIAEGYSVSREKKESFPLTVTSAQKNPTAFYLCASSISPSGSQADTQYFGPGTRLTVL.

This clone has a handful of counts. The rearrangement links TRBV7-9 to TRBJ2-7; 12 nucleotides agree with TRBD1. Germline V gene lookup returns CDR1 SEHNR and CDR2 FQNEAQ (reference sequence). The CDR3 is 18 amino acids. V shed 3 bases and J 5 bases; nucleotides not matched to a gene: 14. The CDR3 DNA reads TGTGCCAGCAGCTTTCGAGTGATGGGACAGGGGGCGGGGCACGAGCAGTACTTC. It codes for CASSFRVMGQGAGHEQYF.

This clone has only a few counts. The chain combines TRBV19 with TRBJ2-7, with D possibly TRBD1 on 7 matching bases. The V and J ends lost 3 bases and 1 base respectively, with 13 bases between them. CDR3 size: 15 residues. Germline V gene data show CDR1 as LNHDA and CDR2 as SQIVND (reference sequence). The CDR3 nucleotides read TGTGCCAGTAGTATCGGAGGGGGCATGTCCTACGAGCAGTACTTC. It specifies CASSIGGGMSYEQYF.

This clone was counted a single time. This sequence joins TRBV5-5 and TRBJ2-1; D is unresolved. Trimming took off 0 bases at V and 8 bases at J, with 9 bases between the two ends. CDR1 is SGHKS, CDR2 YYEKEE, per germline (reference sequence). This CDR3 is built from 13 residues. The CDR3 spells CASSLGYGYEQFF. In DNA, the CDR3 is TGTGCCAGCAGCTTGGGCTACGGTTATGAGCAGTTCTTC.